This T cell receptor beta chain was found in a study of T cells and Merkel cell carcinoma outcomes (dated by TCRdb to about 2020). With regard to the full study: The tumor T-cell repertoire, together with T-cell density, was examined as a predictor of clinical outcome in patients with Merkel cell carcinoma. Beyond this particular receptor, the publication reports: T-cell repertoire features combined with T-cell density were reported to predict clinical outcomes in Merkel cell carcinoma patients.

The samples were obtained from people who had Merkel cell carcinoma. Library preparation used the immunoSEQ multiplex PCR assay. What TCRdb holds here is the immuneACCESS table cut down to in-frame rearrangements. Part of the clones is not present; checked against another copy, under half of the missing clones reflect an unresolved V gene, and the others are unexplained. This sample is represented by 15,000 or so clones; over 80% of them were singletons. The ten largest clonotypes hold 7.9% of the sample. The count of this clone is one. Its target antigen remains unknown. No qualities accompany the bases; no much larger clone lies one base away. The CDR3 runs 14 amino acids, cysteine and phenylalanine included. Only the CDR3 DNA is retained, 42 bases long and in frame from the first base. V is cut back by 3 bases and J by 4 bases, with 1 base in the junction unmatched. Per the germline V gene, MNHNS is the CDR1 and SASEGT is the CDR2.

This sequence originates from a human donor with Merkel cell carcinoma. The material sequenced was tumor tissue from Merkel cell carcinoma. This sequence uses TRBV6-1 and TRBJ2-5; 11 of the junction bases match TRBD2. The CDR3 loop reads CASSEGTSGETQYF. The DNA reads TGTGCCAGCAGTGAGGGGACTAGCGGAGAGACCCAGTACTTC.